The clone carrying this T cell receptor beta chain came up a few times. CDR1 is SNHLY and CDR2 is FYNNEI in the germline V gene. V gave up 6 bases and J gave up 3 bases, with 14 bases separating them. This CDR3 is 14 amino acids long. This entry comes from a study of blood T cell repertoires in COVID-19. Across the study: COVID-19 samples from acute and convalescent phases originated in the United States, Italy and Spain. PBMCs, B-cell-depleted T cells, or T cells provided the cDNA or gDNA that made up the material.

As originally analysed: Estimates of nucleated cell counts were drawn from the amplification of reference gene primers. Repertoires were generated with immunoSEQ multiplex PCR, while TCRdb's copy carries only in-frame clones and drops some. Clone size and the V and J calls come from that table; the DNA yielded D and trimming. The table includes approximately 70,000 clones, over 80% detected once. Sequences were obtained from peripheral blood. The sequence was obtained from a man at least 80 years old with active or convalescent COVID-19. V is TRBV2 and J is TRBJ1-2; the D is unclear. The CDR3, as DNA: TGTGCCAGCAGGGCCGGGAACCTGGACTATGGCTACACCTTC. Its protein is CASRAGNLDYGYTF.